The TCR beta chain under discussion was sequenced for a study of shared clonotypes between healthy human individuals. Unmatched junction bases numbered 15, after V lost 4 bases and J lost 7 bases. The germline V gene encodes CDR1 SGDLS and CDR2 YYNGEE. CDR3 length: 18 amino acids. The authors ran the assay at deep level. Template for every sorted-subset replicate PCR totaled about 0.2 ug DNA, some 30,000 T cell genomes. This table comes from immunoSEQ multiplex PCR, and its TCRdb copy is limited to in-frame clones, with some not included. Of around 2,000,000 clones listed, roughly 96% are singletons. Sequences were obtained from naive CD4+ T cells sorted from blood. Subset indicated: CD45RA+ positively selected. The J gene is TRBJ2-1, the V gene TRBV9; TRBD2 matches 12 bases. The sequence derives from a man between 18 and 29 years old in good health. The CDR3 DNA follows: TGTGCCAGCAGCCGACTAGCGGGAGTCTCTCTTGACCCGAATGAGCAGTTCTTC. It translates to CASSRLAGVSLDPNEQFF. Full variable domain (rest looked up from reference TRBV9 and TRBJ2-1): DSGVTQTPKHLITATGQRVTLRCSPRSGDLSVYWYQQSLDQGLQFLIQYYNGEERAKGNILERFSAQQFPDLHSELNLSSLELGDSALYFCASSRLAGVSLDPNEQFFGPGTRLTVL.